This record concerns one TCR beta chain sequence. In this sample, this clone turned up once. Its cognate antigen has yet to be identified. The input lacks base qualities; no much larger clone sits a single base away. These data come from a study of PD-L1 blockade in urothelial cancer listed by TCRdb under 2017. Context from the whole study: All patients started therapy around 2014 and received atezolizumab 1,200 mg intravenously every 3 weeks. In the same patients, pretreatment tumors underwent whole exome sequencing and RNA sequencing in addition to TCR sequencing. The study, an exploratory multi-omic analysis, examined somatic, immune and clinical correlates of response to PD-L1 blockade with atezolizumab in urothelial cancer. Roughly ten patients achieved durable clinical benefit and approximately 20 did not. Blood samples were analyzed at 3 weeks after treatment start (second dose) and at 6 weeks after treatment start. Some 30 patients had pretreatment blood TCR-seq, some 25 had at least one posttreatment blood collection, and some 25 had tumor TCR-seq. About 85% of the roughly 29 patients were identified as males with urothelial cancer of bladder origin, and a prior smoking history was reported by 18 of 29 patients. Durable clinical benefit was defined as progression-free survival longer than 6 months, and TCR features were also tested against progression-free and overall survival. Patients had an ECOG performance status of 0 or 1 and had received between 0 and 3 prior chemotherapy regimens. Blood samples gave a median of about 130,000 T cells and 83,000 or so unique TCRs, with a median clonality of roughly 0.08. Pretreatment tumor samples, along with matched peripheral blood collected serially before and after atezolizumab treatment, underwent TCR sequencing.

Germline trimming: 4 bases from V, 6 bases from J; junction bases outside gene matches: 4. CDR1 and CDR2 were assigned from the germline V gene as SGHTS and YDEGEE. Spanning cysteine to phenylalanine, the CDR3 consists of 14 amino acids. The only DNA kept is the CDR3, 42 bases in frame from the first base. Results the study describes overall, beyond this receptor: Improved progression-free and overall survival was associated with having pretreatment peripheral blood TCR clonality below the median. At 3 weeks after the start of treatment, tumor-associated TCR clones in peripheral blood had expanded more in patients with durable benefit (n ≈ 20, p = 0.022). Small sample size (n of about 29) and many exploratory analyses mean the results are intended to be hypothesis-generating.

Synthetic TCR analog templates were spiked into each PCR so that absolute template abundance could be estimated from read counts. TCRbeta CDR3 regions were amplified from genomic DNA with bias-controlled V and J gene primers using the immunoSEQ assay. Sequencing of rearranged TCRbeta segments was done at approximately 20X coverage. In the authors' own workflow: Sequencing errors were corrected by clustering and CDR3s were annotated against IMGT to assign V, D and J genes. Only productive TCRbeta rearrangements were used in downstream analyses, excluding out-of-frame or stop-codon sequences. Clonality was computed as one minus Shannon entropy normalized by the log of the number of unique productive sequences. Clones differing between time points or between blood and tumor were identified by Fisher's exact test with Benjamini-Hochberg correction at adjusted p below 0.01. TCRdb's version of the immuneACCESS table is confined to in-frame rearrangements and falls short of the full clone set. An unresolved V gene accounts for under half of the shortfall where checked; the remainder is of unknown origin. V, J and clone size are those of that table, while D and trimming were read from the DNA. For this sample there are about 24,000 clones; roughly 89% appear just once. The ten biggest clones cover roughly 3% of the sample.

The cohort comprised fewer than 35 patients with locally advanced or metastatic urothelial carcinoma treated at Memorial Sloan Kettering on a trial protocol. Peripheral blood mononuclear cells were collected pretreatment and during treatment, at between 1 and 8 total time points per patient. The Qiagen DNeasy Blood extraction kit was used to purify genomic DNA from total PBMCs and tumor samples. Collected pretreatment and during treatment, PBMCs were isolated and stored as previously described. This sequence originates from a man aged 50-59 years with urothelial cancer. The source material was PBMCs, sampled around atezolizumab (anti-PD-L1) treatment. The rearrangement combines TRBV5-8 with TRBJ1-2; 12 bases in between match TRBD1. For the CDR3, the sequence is CASSPGQGANGYTF. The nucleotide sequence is TGTGCCAGCAGCCCGGGACAGGGGGCAAATGGCTACACCTTC. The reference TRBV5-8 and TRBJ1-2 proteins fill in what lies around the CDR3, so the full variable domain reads EAGVTQSPTHLIKTRGQQATLRCSPISGHTSVYWYQQALGLGLQFLLWYDEGEERNRGNFPPRFSGRQFPNYSSELNVNALELEDSALYLCASSPGQGANGYTFGSGTRLTVV.